This record looks at one TCR beta chain sequence and its context. Its cognate antigen is unknown. Repertoires were generated with immunoSEQ multiplex PCR, while TCRdb's copy carries only in-frame clones and drops some. Found here are about 95,000 clones, 75% to 90% of them singletons; the top ten hold 20%. The sample comes from a study of cytomegalovirus exposure and HLA in healthy donors. As for the study in general: The roughly 660 first-cohort repertoires shared a platform with the 120 validation repertoires, as reported in a later analysis. General study results and limits: Using the classifier, cytomegalovirus status was reportedly diagnosed with high specificity and sensitivity. The study put 150 or so TCR beta chains on its list as cytomegalovirus-associated.

Germline values: CDR1 SNHLY, CDR2 FYNNEI. This CDR3 is 13 amino acids long. V lost 9 bases to trimming and J lost 2 bases, with 10 bases between them. The chain joins TRBV2 to TRBJ1-4; D possibly corresponds to TRBD1 (6 bases). Material for sequencing was PBMCs. The clonotype was recovered from a young man in good health and CMV-seropositive. The CDR3 DNA sequence: TGTGCCAGTATGAGGGGGACTAATGAAAAACTGTTTTTT. Its translation: CASMRGTNEKLFF.